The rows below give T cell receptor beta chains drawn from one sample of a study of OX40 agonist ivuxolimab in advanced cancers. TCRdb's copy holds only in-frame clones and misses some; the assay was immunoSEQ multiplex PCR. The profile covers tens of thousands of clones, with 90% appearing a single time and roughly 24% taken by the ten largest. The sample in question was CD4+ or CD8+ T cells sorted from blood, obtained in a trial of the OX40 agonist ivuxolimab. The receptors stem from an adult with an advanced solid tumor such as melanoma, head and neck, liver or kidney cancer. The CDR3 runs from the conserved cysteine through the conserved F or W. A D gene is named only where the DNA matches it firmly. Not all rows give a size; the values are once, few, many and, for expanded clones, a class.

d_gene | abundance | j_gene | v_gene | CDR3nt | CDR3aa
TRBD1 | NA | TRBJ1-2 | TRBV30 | TGTGCCTGGAGTGCCCGGGACAGGTTAAACTCTAACTATGGCTACACCTTC | CAWSARDRLNSNYGYTF
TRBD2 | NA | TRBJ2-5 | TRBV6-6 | TGTGCCAGCAGTTACTCTGCCAGCGGGAGTCAAGAGACCCAGTACTTC | CASSYSASGSQETQYF
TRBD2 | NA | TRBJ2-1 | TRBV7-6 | TGTGCCAGCAGCTACCCTATCCTAGCGGGAGGGCCTGCGAATGAGCAGTTCTTC | CASSYPILAGGPANEQFF
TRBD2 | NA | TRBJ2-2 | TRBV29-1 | TGCAGCGTTGGAGTTAGCGGGACCACCGGGGAGCTGTTTTTT | CSVGVSGTTGELFF
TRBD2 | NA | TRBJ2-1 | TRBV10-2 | TGCGCCAGCAGCGACGGACTAGCGGACTACAATGAGCAGTTCTTC | CASSDGLADYNEQFF
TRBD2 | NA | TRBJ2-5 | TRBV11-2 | TGTGCCAGCAGCCTACTCCAAGCGGGAGTGGGGGAGACCCAGTACTTC | CASSLLQAGVGETQYF
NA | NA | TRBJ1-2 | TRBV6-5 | TGTGCCAGCAGTCCCGGGAACTATGGCTACACCTTC | CASSPGNYGYTF
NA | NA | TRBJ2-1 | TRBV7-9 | TGTGCCAGCAGCTTTACGGATCGCGGGATATATGAGCAGTTCTTC | CASSFTDRGIYEQFF
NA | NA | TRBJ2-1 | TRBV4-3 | TGCGCCAGCAGCCAAGATGGAGGAGGTTACAATGAGCAGTTCTTC | CASSQDGGGYNEQFF
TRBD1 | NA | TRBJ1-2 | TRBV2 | TGTGCCAGCAGTGAATCAGGGGGCGCGGGCTATGGCTACACCTTC | CASSESGGAGYGYTF
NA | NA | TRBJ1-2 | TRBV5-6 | TGTGCCAGCAGCTTGTTACTGGCCCCCACGGGCTACACCTTC | CASSLLLAPTGYTF
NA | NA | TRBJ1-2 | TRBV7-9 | TGTGCCAGCAGCTTTCTGTCAGGGTCGAACTATGGCTACACCTTC | CASSFLSGSNYGYTF
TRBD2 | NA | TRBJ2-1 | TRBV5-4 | TGTGCCAGCAGCCAACTAGCGTTCAATGAGCAGTTCTTC | CASSQLAFNEQFF
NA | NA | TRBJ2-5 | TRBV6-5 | TGTGCCAGCAGTTACCTGACCGCAGGGATGGGAGAGACCCAGTACTTC | CASSYLTAGMGETQYF
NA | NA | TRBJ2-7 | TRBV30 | TGTGCCTGGAGTGTTCTGGGGAACGAGCAGTACTTC | CAWSVLGNEQYF
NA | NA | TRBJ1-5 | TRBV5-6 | TGTGCCAGCAGCCTGGACGGAAGCAATCAGCCCCAGCATTTT | CASSLDGSNQPQHF
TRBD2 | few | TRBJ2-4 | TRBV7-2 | TGTGCCAGCAGCCTCTGGACTAGCGGGAGCTCCGAGGAGGGTGACATTCAGTACTTC | CASSLWTSGSSEEGDIQYF
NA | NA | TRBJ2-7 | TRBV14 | TGTGCCAGCAGCCCTAAAAGGGGCAGGGAAGCCTACGAGCAGTACTTC | CASSPKRGREAYEQYF
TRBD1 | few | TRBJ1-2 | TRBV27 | TGTGCCAGCACCTCAGGGGGGCCCAACTATGGCTACACCTTC | CASTSGGPNYGYTF
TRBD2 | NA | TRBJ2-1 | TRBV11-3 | TGTGCCAGCAGCACCTTGGGACTAGCGAATGAGCAGTTCTTC | CASSTLGLANEQFF
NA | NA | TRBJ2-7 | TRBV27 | TGTGCCAGCAGCCCAGTGGGGTCCTACGAGCAGTACTTC | CASSPVGSYEQYF
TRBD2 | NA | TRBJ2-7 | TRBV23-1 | TGCGCCAGCAGTCAGCTAGCGGGGGTCTCCTACGAGCAGTACTTC | CASSQLAGVSYEQYF
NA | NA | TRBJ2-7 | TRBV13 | TGTGCCAGCAGCCCCCCCGGGGCCGGGCGCGAGCAGTACTTC | CASSPPGAGREQYF
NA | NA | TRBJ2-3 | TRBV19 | TGTGCCAGTAGCTATAGGGTAAGGAGCACAGATACGCAGTATTTT | CASSYRVRSTDTQYF
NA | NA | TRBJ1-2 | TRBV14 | TGTGCCAGCAGCCAAGATTCTGGTTATGGCTACACCTTC | CASSQDSGYGYTF
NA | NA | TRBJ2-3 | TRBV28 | TGTGCCAGCACCCTGATTCCCACAGATACGCAGTATTTT | CASTLIPTDTQYF
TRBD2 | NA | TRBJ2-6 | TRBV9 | TGTGCCAGCAGCGTAGCGGGGGGCTCTGGGGCCAACGTCCTGACTTTC | CASSVAGGSGANVLTF
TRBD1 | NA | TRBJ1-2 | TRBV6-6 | TGTGCCAGCAGTACCCCCCCGACAGGGGTCTATGGCTACACCTTC | CASSTPPTGVYGYTF
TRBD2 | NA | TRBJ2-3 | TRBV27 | TGTGCCAGCAGTCGACTAGCGGGTTCAGATACGCAGTATTTT | CASSRLAGSDTQYF
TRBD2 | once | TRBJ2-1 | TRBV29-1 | TGCAGCGTTGGGTATAGTAGCGGGAGTTCGTACAATGAGCAGTTCTTC | CSVGYSSGSSYNEQFF
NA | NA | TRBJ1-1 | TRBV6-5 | TGTGCCAGCTCGGGAGGGCAGGCAAACACTGAAGCTTTCTTT | CASSGGQANTEAFF
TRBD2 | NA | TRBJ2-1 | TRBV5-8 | TGTGCCAGCAGCGGGACTAGCGGAGACCGTAAGGAGCAGTTCTTC | CASSGTSGDRKEQFF
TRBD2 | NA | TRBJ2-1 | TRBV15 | TGTGCCACCAGCGAGCGGGGAGACCTCAATGAGCAGTTCTTC | CATSERGDLNEQFF
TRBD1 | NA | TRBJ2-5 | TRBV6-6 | TGTGCCAGCAGTCCCGGGACAGGGTATAGGGAGACCCAGTACTTC | CASSPGTGYRETQYF
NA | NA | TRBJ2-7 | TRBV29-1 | TGCAGCGTTTATCAAGGGAACTCCTACGAGCAGTACTTC | CSVYQGNSYEQYF
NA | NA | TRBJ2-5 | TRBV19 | TGTGCCAGTAGTCCCCTCTCCCGGGACGGGACCCAGTACTTC | CASSPLSRDGTQYF
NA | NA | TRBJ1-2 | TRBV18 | TGTGCCAGCTCACCACGGGCGAGGGAATTCTATGGCTACACCTTC | CASSPRAREFYGYTF
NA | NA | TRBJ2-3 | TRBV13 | TGTGCCAGCAGCCATCGCCGGCGGGTGGACACAGATACGCAGTATTTT | CASSHRRRVDTDTQYF
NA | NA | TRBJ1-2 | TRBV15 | TGTGCCACCAGCAGAACCGGTCGGGGGCCGAACTATGGCTACACCTTC | CATSRTGRGPNYGYTF
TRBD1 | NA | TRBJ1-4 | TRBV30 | TGTGCCTGGAGAGCCGGGACAGGGATTAGTGAAAAACTGTTTTTT | CAWRAGTGISEKLFF
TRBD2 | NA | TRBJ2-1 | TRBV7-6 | TGTGCCAGCAGCTGGGGGGGGAGTAACCATGAGCAGTTCTTC | CASSWGGSNHEQFF
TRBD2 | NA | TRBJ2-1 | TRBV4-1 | TGCGCCAGCAGCCAGCCCCGGACTAGCGGGAATGAGCAGTTCTTC | CASSQPRTSGNEQFF
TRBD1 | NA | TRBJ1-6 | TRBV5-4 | TGTGCCAGCAGCCGAGGGACAGGAGGTAATTCACCCCTCCACTTT | CASSRGTGGNSPLHF
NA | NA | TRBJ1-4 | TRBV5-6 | TGTGCCAGCAGCTTGCCCCCAAGTGAAAAACTGTTTTTT | CASSLPPSEKLFF
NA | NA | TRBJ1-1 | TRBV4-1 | TGCGCCAGCAGCCGCAGCGGACAGATGAACACTGAAGCTTTCTTT | CASSRSGQMNTEAFF